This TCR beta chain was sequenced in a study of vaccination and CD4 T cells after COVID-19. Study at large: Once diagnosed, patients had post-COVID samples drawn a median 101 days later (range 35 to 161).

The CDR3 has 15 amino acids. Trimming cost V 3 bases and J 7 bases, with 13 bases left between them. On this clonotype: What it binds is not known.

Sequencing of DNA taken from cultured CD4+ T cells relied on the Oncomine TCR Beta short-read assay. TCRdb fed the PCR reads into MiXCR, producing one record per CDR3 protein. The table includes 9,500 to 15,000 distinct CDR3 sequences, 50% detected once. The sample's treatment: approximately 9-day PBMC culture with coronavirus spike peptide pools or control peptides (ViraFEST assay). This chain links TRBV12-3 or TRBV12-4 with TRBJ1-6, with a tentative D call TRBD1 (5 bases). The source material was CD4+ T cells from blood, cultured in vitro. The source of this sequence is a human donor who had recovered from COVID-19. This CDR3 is CASSFAGTGNSPLHF. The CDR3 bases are TGTGCCAGCAGTTTTGCCGGGACGGGGAATTCACCCCTCCACTTT.